This TCR beta chain comes out of a study of long-term antiretroviral therapy in people with HIV. From germline, CDR1 is MNHNS and CDR2 SASEGT. Trimming stripped 7 bases from V and 7 bases from J, with 16 bases between. There are 13 residues in the CDR3. The run of the v3.0 immunoSEQ assay was at survey level. Only in-frame clones appear in the TCRdb table, and some are missing; sequencing was by immunoSEQ multiplex PCR. The top ten hold 4.6% of the sample, which has more than 15,000 clones, around 94% seen once. The material sequenced was unsorted PBMCs, taken roughly 6.4 years after starting antiretroviral therapy. The rearrangement joins TRBV6-1 to TRBJ1-2; D might be TRBD1 (5 bases). This TCR derives from a woman aged 45-60 years with HIV. The chain's CDR3 is CASTQGAPVGYTF. CDR3 sequence (DNA): TGTGCCAGCACCCAAGGGGCGCCGGTTGGCTACACCTTC.